This record covers a single T cell receptor (beta chain). This CDR3 region has 15 residues. Per germline, CDR1 SGHAT and CDR2 FQNNGV. V dropped 6 bases and J dropped 8; count of bases not matched to a gene: 12. The data originate from a study of technical replicates of blood from a few donors. Sequenced by immunoSEQ multiplex PCR; TCRdb stores in-frame clones only, minus some. Counted here are 75,000 to 95,000 clones, around 94% occurring once; the ten biggest clones make up around 0.42%. The chain uses TRBV11-2 and TRBJ1-1; 10 bases agree with TRBD1. The TCR comes from a human donor in good health. Source material: T cells isolated from PBMCs. CDR3 sequence: CASRSGTGALGEAFF. DNA for the CDR3: TGTGCCAGCAGATCCGGGACAGGGGCCTTGGGGGAAGCTTTCTTT.